This note documents a single T cell receptor (beta chain) sequence. This entry is derived from a study of blood T cell repertoires in COVID-19. The CDR3 loop spans 16 amino acids. Per the germline V gene, CDR1 is LGHNT and CDR2 is FRNRAP. V was pared by 5 bases and J by 2 bases, with 18 bases between. Original processing methods: For nucleated cells, counts were estimated from reference gene primer amplification. The protocol was immunoSEQ multiplex PCR, while the TCRdb copy is restricted to in-frame clones and leaves out a portion. V and J calls plus clone size are reproduced from that table; the DNA served to infer D and trimming. The table includes about 370,000 clones, 85% to 90% detected once.

Sequencing was done on a sample of PBMCs or T cells enriched from blood (not recorded which). The receptor comes from a young man who had recovered from COVID-19. This rearrangement joins TRBV12-5 to TRBJ2-5; D remains unclear. CDR3 protein: CASGSPSGQLQETQYF. As DNA, the CDR3 is TGTGCTAGTGGTAGCCCCAGTGGCCAACTACAAGAGACCCAGTACTTC.